Shown below are 27 T cell receptor beta chains from a single sample sequenced in a study of T-cell reconstitution after alpha-beta-depleted transplantation in children. During its preparation, the TCRbeta library received unique molecular identifiers. TCRdb independently ran MiXCR on the PCR reads; one entry per CDR3 protein. The profile shows 70,000 or so distinct CDR3 sequences, about a tenth of them singletons. The sample consisted of PBMCs, taken before TCRalphabeta/CD19-depleted stem cell transplant. Receptors were obtained from a boy younger than 18 with acute myeloid leukemia, due to receive a stem cell transplant.

This clonotype was seen at least ten times. V gene TRBV12-3 or TRBV12-4 combines with J gene TRBJ1-4; D may be TRBD1 (5 bases). The CDR3 covers 15 residues. V gave up 5 bases and J gave up 4 bases, with 14 bases separating them. The CDR3 sequence: CASSTGFGVNEKLFF. For the CDR3, the DNA is TGTGCCAGCAGTACAGGCTTCGGGGTTAATGAAAAACTGTTTTTT.

Comments on this clonotype: A read error is possible here, since a much larger clone lies one base away. The chain uses TRBV5-1 and TRBJ1-6; D is perhaps TRBD1 (6 bases). Germline V gives CDR1 SGHRS, CDR2 YFSETQ. The CDR3 extends over 15 amino acids. Between the trimmed V and J ends, which lost 0 bases and 11 bases, there was a span of 15 bases. Here the CDR3 DNA reads TGCGCCAGCAGCTTGGTTGGGACACGGCCTCCACCCCTCCACTTT. As protein: CASSLVGTRPPPLHF.

In its sample, this clonotype was seen many times. The V and J genes are TRBV18 and TRBJ2-3; unclear D gene. The germline CDR1 and CDR2 sequences are KGHSH and LQKENI. Trimming took off 3 bases at V and 6 bases at J, with 10 bases between the two ends. This CDR3 is 13 amino acids long. This CDR3 reads CASSPITWDTQYF. The CDR3 DNA reads as TGTGCCAGCTCACCCATCACATGGGATACGCAGTATTTT.

This clonotype was counted at least ten times. The V and J genes are TRBV9 and TRBJ1-3; D is unclear. The germline V gene has CDR1 SGDLS and CDR2 YYNGEE. V dropped 4 bases and J dropped 0 bases, with 11 bases sitting between them. The CDR3 totals 15 residues. The CDR3 region is CASSTTTGSGNTIYF. The CDR3 DNA is TGTGCCAGCAGCACCACGACGGGCTCTGGAAACACCATATATTTT.

This clonotype appeared many times. This chain links TRBV11-2 with TRBJ2-7; TRBD2 agrees at 7 bases. The V gene end was trimmed by 5 bases and the J gene end by 3 bases; junction bases not matched to a gene: 4. CDR3 length: 13 residues. Germline-derived CDR1 and CDR2 are SGHAT and FQNNGV. The CDR3 region is CASSLGLDYEQYF. CDR3 nucleotide sequence: TGTGCCAGCAGCCTTGGACTAGACTACGAGCAGTACTTC.

This clonotype was seen repeatedly, ten times or more. This sequence joins TRBV30 and TRBJ2-1; 9 bases are shared with TRBD2. The CDR3 has 15 amino acids. V shed 1 base and J 2 bases; nucleotides not matched to a gene: 3. The germline CDR1 and CDR2 sequences are GTSNPN and SVGIG (reference sequence). This CDR3 is CAWSDLAGPYNEQFF. The CDR3 DNA reads TGTGCCTGGAGTGACCTAGCGGGGCCCTACAATGAGCAGTTCTTC.

This clonotype was seen repeatedly, ten times or more. This chain connects TRBV7-9 to TRBJ2-1; possibly TRBD1 for D (6 bases). The germline V gene encodes CDR1 SEHNR and CDR2 FQNEAQ (reference sequence). Trimming removed 5 bases from V and 5 bases from J, with 13 bases in between. The CDR3 has 14 residues. CDR3 in DNA: TGTGCCAGCAGCCCCGCCCGGACAGACAATGAGCAGTTCTTC. It encodes CASSPARTDNEQFF.

This clonotype was picked up many times. The genes are TRBV7-6 and TRBJ2-2; the match to TRBD1 covers 7 bases. Germline CDR1 is SGHVS and CDR2 is FNYEAQ. CDR3 length equals 16 residues. V shed 0 bases and J 3 bases; nucleotides not matched to a gene: 4. For the CDR3, the DNA is TGTGCCAGCAGCTTAGCGGGGACAGATTACACCGGGGAGCTGTTTTTT. Encoded protein: CASSLAGTDYTGELFF. Filled out from reference TRBV7-6 and TRBJ2-2, the complete variable domain reads GAGVSQSPRYKVTKRGQDVALRCDPISGHVSLYWYRQALGQGPEFLTYFNYEAQQDKSGLPNDRFSAERPEGSISTLTIQRTEQRDSAMYRCASSLAGTDYTGELFFGEGSRLTVL.

In this sample, this clonotype turned up many times. CDR3 amino acids: CASSPNKGLGDNEQFF. CDR3 nucleotide sequence: TGTGCCAGCAGCCCCAACAAGGGACTAGGGGACAATGAGCAGTTCTTC. The genes are TRBV3-1 and TRBJ2-1; 8 bases line up with TRBD2. The trim removed 4 bases at V and 5 bases at J, leaving 10 bases unmatched. The CDR3 has 16 amino acids. The V gene's germline CDR1 is LGHDT and CDR2 YNNKEL (reference sequence).

The table lists this clonotype with many counts. J is TRBJ1-4 and V is TRBV5-1, with 8 bases matching TRBD1. Unmatched junction bases numbered 12, after V lost 7 bases and J lost 4 bases. Germline V gene sequence: CDR1 SGHRS, CDR2 YFSETQ. This CDR3 is built from 16 residues. CDR3 sequence: CASSTTGAANNEKLFF. DNA of the CDR3: TGCGCCAGCTCCACGACAGGGGCGGCGAATAATGAAAAACTGTTTTTT.

In its sample, this clonotype was seen many times. The V gene is TRBV4-2, the J gene TRBJ2-5; weak D call: TRBD1 (8 bases). The CDR3 runs to 16 residues. Trimming took 1 base from V and 2 from J, leaving 14 bases between them. Per the germline V gene, CDR1 is LGHNA and CDR2 is YNFKEQ. Here the CDR3 DNA reads TGTGCCAGCAGCCAAGCCGGACAGGGAGGGCAAGAGACCCAGTACTTC. This codes for CASSQAGQGGQETQYF.

This clonotype ranks as large. The chain is built from TRBV7-8 and TRBJ2-7, with no clear D. The V end was cut by 4 bases, the J end by 5 bases, with 6 bases between. Germline CDR1 SGHVS, CDR2 FQNEAQ. This CDR3 contains 11 residues. CDR3 in amino acids: CASSYEDEQYV. The CDR3 bases are TGTGCCAGCAGCTACGAGGACGAGCAGTACGTC.

This clonotype was detected ten times or more. The chain couples TRBV7-9 to TRBJ2-3; TRBD2 matches 12 bases. The CDR3 has 16 residues. V shed 5 bases and J 5 bases; nucleotides not matched to a gene: 8. Germline values: CDR1 SEHNR, CDR2 FQNEAQ (reference sequence). The CDR3, as DNA: TGTGCCAGCAGCCCCCGATCTAGCGGGAGGGGAGATACGCAGTATTTT. Protein product: CASSPRSSGRGDTQYF.

The chain employs TRBV2 and TRBJ1-1; 7 positions match TRBD1. Germline CDR1 and CDR2: SNHLY and FYNNEI. The CDR3 is made up of 15 amino acids. The V gene end was trimmed by 5 bases and the J gene end by 1 base; junction bases not matched to a gene: 7. The CDR3 DNA is TGTGCCAGCAGTAAAGAGGGGGCAGGGAACACTGAAGCTTTCTTT. Its translation: CASSKEGAGNTEAFF. Full variable domain (rest looked up from reference TRBV2 and TRBJ1-1): EPEVTQTPSHQVTQMGQEVILRCVPISNHLYFYWYRQILGQKVEFLVSFYNNEISEKSEIFDDQFSVERPDGSNFTLKIRSTKLEDSAMYFCASSKEGAGNTEAFFGQGTRLTVV.

This clonotype was counted many times. The chain has TRBV20-1 and TRBJ1-1; D not certain. The CDR3 has 9 amino acids. Per germline, CDR1 DFQATT and CDR2 SNEGSKA (reference sequence). Trimming took off 5 bases at V and 9 bases at J, with 7 bases between the two ends. CDR3 sequence: CSALGQAFF. CDR3 bases: TGCAGTGCTTTAGGGCAAGCTTTCTTT.

This clonotype was seen repeatedly, ten times or more. The rearrangement uses TRBV7-9 and TRBJ1-6; TRBD1 matches at 8 bases. The CDR3 is made up of 16 amino acids. V lost 5 bases, J lost 5 bases, and 8 bases stayed unmatched. Per the germline V gene, CDR1 is SEHNR and CDR2 is FQNEAQ (reference sequence). CDR3 residues: CASSARTGTDNSPLHF. CDR3 coding DNA: TGTGCCAGCAGCGCTAGGACAGGGACGGATAATTCACCCCTCCACTTT. Using reference TRBV7-9 and TRBJ1-6 for the parts outside the CDR3, the full variable domain is DTGVSQNPRHKITKRGQNVTFRCDPISEHNRLYWYRQTLGQGPEFLTYFQNEAQLEKSRLLSDRFSAERPKGSFSTLEIQRTEQGDSAMYLCASSARTGTDNSPLHFGNGTRLTVT.

Ten or more counts support this clonotype. The chain has TRBV6-1 and TRBJ1-5, with D perhaps TRBD1 (5 bases). Germline V gives CDR1 MNHNS, CDR2 SASEGT. The CDR3 has 13 residues. V lost 7 bases and J 3 bases, leaving 10 bases between the germline ends. The CDR3 reads CASTKGTNQPQHF. In nucleotides, the CDR3 is TGTGCCAGCACAAAAGGGACCAATCAGCCCCAGCATTTT.

This clonotype appeared many times. The chain joins TRBV5-1 to TRBJ2-7, with 8 bases that match TRBD1. The junction had 7 bases not matched to a gene; V was cut back by 0 bases and J by 2 bases. There are 16 residues in the CDR3. The germline CDR1 and CDR2 sequences are SGHRS and YFSETQ. CDR3 bases: TGCGCCAGCAGCTTGGCCGGTCAGGGGGCCCCCTACGAGCAGTACTTC. Encoded protein: CASSLAGQGAPYEQYF.

This clonotype was seen many times. The J gene is TRBJ2-4, the V gene TRBV28; D possibly corresponds to TRBD2 (6 bases). Trimming removed 7 bases at V and 5 bases at J, with 18 bases between. The CDR3 is made up of 15 amino acids. Per the germline V gene, CDR1 is MDHEN and CDR2 is SYDVKM. CDR3 residues: CASTPMRGVENIQYF. In DNA form, the CDR3 reads TGTGCCAGCACCCCAATGCGGGGTGTCGAAAACATTCAGTACTTC.

The chain is built from TRBV10-2 and TRBJ1-1; TRBD1 matches 7 bases. This CDR3 region has 14 residues. Per the germline V gene, CDR1 is WSHSY and CDR2 is SAAADI. V dropped 7 bases and J dropped 6; count of bases not matched to a gene: 11. CDR3 protein: CASMQDRALAEAFF. In DNA form, the CDR3 reads TGCGCCAGCATGCAAGACAGGGCATTGGCTGAAGCTTTCTTT.

This clonotype was counted at least ten times. The gene calls are TRBV7-9 and TRBJ1-5; D ambiguous. Trimming shortened V by 5 bases and J by 2 bases, and 13 bases separated the two germline ends. Germline V gene lookup returns CDR1 SEHNR and CDR2 FQNEAQ (reference sequence). The CDR3 consists of 15 residues. The CDR3 sequence is CASSPRGWGNQPQHF. The CDR3 DNA sequence: TGTGCCAGCAGCCCACGGGGATGGGGCAATCAGCCCCAGCATTTT.

This clonotype was counted ten times or more. The J gene is TRBJ1-1, the V gene TRBV11-2; D is ambiguous. The CDR3 runs 14 residues. Trimming took 3 bases from V and 0 from J, leaving 8 bases between them. Germline CDR1 is SGHAT and CDR2 is FQNNGV. CDR3 sequence reads: CASSFFAMNTEAFF. In DNA, the CDR3 is TGTGCCAGCAGCTTTTTCGCGATGAACACTGAAGCTTTCTTT.

Concerning this clonotype itself: A much larger clone differs by one base, so this may be a read error. This chain links TRBV12-3 or TRBV12-4 with TRBJ1-5, with 7 bases aligning to TRBD1. The CDR3 loop spans 18 amino acids. Here the CDR3 reads CACSLIMGLGQSNQPQHF. CDR3 bases: TGTGCCTGCAGTTTAATTATGGGTTTGGGACAGAGCAATCAGCCCCAGCATTTT.

This clonotype was counted at least ten times. The CDR3 region is CASSLGLADTDTQYF. The DNA for the CDR3 is TGCGCCAGCAGCTTGGGACTAGCGGACACAGATACGCAGTATTTT. This chain connects TRBV5-1 to TRBJ2-3; 9 nucleotides align to TRBD2. V shed 0 bases, J shed 2 bases, and the junction held 1 base outside the gene matches. Germline CDR1 reads SGHRS; CDR2 reads YFSETQ. This CDR3 contains 15 residues.

This clonotype was counted ten times or more. V is TRBV2 and J is TRBJ1-2, with TRBD1 matching 8 bases. The V gene's germline CDR1 is SNHLY and CDR2 FYNNEI. The CDR3 totals 12 residues. With V trimmed by 11 bases and J by 5 bases, 7 bases remained unmatched. The CDR3 region has the DNA TGTGCCTGTAGGGACAGGATTTATGGCTACACCTTC. As protein: CACRDRIYGYTF.

Ten or more counts support this clonotype. This chain links TRBV15 with TRBJ2-6; a possible D gene is TRBD2 (5 bases). This CDR3 has 16 amino acids. V lost 7 bases to trimming and J lost 0 bases, with 13 bases between them. Germline CDR1 LNHNV, CDR2 YYDKDF (reference sequence). The CDR3 DNA follows: TGTGCCACCACCCGACGGGGAAACTCTGGGGCCAACGTCCTGACTTTC. The encoded protein is CATTRRGNSGANVLTF. The full variable domain, rest sourced from reference TRBV15 and TRBJ2-6, is DAMVIQNPRYQVTQFGKPVTLSCSQTLNHNVMYWYQQKSSQAPKLLFHYYDKDFNNEADTPDNFQSRRPNTSFCFLDIRSPGLGDTAMYLCATTRRGNSGANVLTFGAGSRLTVL.

This clonotype showed up just a few times. V is TRBV12-3 or TRBV12-4 and J is TRBJ1-4; D is ambiguous. The ends were cut back, 3 bases at V and 10 bases at J, with 6 bases in the middle. This CDR3 spans 11 amino acids. The CDR3 spells CASSFRGKLFF. CDR3 DNA sequence: TGTGCCAGCAGTTTTCGAGGAAAACTGTTTTTT.